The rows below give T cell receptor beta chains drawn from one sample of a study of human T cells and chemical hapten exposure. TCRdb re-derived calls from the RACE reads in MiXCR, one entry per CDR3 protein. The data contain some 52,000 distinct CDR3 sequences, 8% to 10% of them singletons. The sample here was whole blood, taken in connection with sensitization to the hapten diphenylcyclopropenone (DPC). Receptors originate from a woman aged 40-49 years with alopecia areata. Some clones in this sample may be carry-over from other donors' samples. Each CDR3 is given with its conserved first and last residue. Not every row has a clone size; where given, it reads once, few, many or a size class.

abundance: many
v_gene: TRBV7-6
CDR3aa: CASSFHRAKGQETQYF

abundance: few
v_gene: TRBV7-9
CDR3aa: CAGGTSGASYEQYF

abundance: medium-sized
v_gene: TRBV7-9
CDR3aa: CASSPRGLGDTEAFF

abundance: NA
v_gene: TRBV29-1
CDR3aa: CSFEGSTDTQYF

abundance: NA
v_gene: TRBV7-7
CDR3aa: CASSLALTTSGGTDTQYF

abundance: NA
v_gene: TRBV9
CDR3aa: CASSPAESETQYF

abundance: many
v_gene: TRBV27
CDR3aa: CASSLFQGSEKLFF

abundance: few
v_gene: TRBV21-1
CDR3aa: CASAGDYEQYF

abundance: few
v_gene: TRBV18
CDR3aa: CASSGGENSPLHF

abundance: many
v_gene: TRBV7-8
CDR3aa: CASSLPRAGTQYEQYF

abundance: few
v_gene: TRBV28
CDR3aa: CASSDRLNTEAFF

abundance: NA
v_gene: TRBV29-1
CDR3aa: CSVEDRRTRNTQYF

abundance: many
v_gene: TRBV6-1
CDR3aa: CATDMDTGELFF

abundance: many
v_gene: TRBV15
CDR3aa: CATRRGLSQPQHF

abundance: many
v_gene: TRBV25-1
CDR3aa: CASSTNPRPETQYF

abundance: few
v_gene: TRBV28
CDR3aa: CASSAQGASNQPQHF

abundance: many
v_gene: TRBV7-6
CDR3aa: CASSLRAGGDGTNEKLFF

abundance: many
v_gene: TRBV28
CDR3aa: CASSRAGELFF

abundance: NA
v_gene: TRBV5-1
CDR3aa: CASRQRGRDAEAFF

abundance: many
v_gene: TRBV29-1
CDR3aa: CSAKTRQETQYF

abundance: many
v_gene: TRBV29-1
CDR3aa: CSVGSLTEAFF

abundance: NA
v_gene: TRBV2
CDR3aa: CASRAYNQPQHF

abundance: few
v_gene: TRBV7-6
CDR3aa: CASSLDAGLAEAFF

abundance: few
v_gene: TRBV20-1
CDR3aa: CSARNPSGAVIATNEKLFF

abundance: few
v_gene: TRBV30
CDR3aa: CAWSVTGGLGYEQYF

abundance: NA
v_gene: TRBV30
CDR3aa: CAWSHGVFGQPQHF

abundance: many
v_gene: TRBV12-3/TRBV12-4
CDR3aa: CASSPPGGYTGELFF

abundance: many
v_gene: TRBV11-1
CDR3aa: CASSLFDEQYF

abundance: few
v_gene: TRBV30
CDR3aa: CAWSLSAEAFF

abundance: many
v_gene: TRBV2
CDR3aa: CARDGTSGSYEQYF

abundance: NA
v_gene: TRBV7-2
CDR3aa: CASSLNRASTDTQYF

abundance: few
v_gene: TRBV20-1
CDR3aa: CSASGDWDNEQFF

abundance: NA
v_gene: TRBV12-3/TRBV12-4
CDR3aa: CASSLSGGKAFF

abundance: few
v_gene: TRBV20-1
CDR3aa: CSARDPQGTSAYSNQPQHF

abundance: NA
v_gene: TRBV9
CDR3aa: CASSDEWRQTNTGELFF

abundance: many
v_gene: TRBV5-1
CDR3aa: CASSLSTGATTTEAFF

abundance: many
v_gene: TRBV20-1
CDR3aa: CSARDRGRDTEAFF

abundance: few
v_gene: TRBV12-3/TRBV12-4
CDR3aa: CASSFGGDEQFF

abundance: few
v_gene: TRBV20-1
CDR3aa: CSARDWGVGTDTQYF

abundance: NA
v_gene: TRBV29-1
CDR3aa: CSVESSQGTDTQYF

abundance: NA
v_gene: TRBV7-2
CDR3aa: CASSSGAGLAGTDTQYF

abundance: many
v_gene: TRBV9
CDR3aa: CASSVEPVSTSGNTIYF

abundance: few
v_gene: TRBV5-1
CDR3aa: CASSSLAGSLEQYF

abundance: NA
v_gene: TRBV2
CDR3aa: CASRQGAQPQHF